The source of this T cell receptor (beta chain) is a study of cytomegalovirus exposure and HLA in healthy donors. Produced via immunoSEQ multiplex PCR; TCRdb's table is partial and in-frame only. Of about 58,000 clones in the sample, roughly nine tenths were seen once. The CDR3 has 14 amino acids. Trimming took 3 bases from V and 0 from J, leaving 6 bases between them. Germline V gene lookup returns CDR1 SEHNR and CDR2 FQNEAQ (reference sequence). Sequencing was done on a sample of PBMCs. V is TRBV7-9 and J is TRBJ1-3; D is unclear. The source is a man between 18 and 29 years old in good health and CMV-seronegative. The CDR3 spells CASSFWSSGNTIYF. The CDR3 coding sequence is TGTGCCAGCAGCTTTTGGAGCTCTGGAAACACCATATATTTT.